A selection of T cell receptor beta chains follows, all from one sample in a study of CD8+ T cells in alopecia areata. Repertoires were generated with immunoSEQ multiplex PCR, while TCRdb's copy carries only in-frame clones and drops some. This table has some 190,000 clones, 66% appearing once. The material sequenced was CD4+ T cells sorted from blood, taken around week 44, from a patient treated with tofacitinib. These receptors all come from a human donor with alopecia areata. CDR3s include the opening cysteine and the closing phenylalanine or tryptophan. D genes are given only for firm matches. A clone size is listed for some rows: how often the clone was seen (once, few, many), or a class if it is expanded.

clone size | CDR3 length | D gene | J gene | V gene | CDR3 DNA | CDR3 protein
. | 13 | . | TRBJ1-3 | TRBV30 | TGTGCCTGGAGTGTACTAGACGGAAACACCATATATTTT | CAWSVLDGNTIYF
. | 16 | . | TRBJ1-1 | TRBV27 | TGTGCCAGCAGTTCTACAGGGTGGGGGTCGAACACTGAAGCTTTCTTT | CASSSTGWGSNTEAFF
few | 14 | . | TRBJ1-2 | TRBV4-2 | TGTGCCAGCAGCCAAGATCCTGGGTACTATGGCTACACCTTC | CASSQDPGYYGYTF
. | 13 | . | TRBJ1-1 | TRBV18 | TGTGCCAGCTCACAAACAGGGTCGACTGAAGCTTTCTTT | CASSQTGSTEAFF
. | 13 | TRBD1 | TRBJ2-2 | TRBV29-1 | TGCAGCGCCGGACAGGCGAACACCGGGGAGCTGTTTTTT | CSAGQANTGELFF
. | 15 | TRBD1 | TRBJ1-1 | TRBV29-1 | TGCAGCGTTGCCGAGACGAGGGGGCGATGGACTGAAGCTTTCTTT | CSVAETRGRWTEAFF
. | 16 | . | TRBJ2-2 | TRBV7-2 | TGTGCCAGCAGCCAGCAGGGACCCACGAACACCGGGGAGCTGTTTTTT | CASSQQGPTNTGELFF
. | 13 | . | TRBJ2-2 | TRBV10-3 | TGTGCCATCAGTGTCGGACGGGACGGGGAGCTGTTTTTT | CAISVGRDGELFF
. | 15 | TRBD2 | TRBJ2-1 | TRBV11-3 | TGTGCCAGCAGCCTAGCGGCTTTCTCCTACAATGAGCAGTTCTTC | CASSLAAFSYNEQFF
few | 15 | . | TRBJ1-1 | TRBV5-1 | TGCGCCAGCAGCTATGGGGGGCAGAGGAACACTGAAGCTTTCTTT | CASSYGGQRNTEAFF
many | 13 | TRBD1 | TRBJ2-1 | TRBV11-2 | TGTGCCAGCAGCATTACGGGACAGGTTAAGCAGTTCTTC | CASSITGQVKQFF
. | 14 | . | TRBJ1-2 | TRBV6-1 | TGTGCCAGCAGTGAAGTCCATCCTAACTATGGCTACACCTTC | CASSEVHPNYGYTF
. | 14 | TRBD1 | TRBJ1-2 | TRBV30 | TGTGCCTGGAGTTCGGGACAGGGATTTTATGGCTACACCTTC | CAWSSGQGFYGYTF
. | 13 | . | TRBJ1-2 | TRBV5-1 | TGCGCCAGCAGCTTTTCCCAGAACTATGGCTACACCTTC | CASSFSQNYGYTF
. | 14 | TRBD1 | TRBJ2-2 | TRBV6-6 | TGTGCCAGCAGAAGACAGGGTGTAAGTGGGGAGCTGTTTTTT | CASRRQGVSGELFF
once | 13 | . | TRBJ1-1 | TRBV7-3 | TGTGCCAGCAGCGCGTATATGAACACTGAAGCTTTCTTT | CASSAYMNTEAFF
. | 15 | . | TRBJ1-4 | TRBV4-3 | TGCGCCAGCAGCCTGGGGGAAACGGAGGGCGAAAAACTGTTTTTT | CASSLGETEGEKLFF
. | 16 | TRBD1 | TRBJ1-4 | TRBV30 | TGTGCCTGGAGTGTAAAGGGGGCTGGGACTAATGAAAAACTGTTTTTT | CAWSVKGAGTNEKLFF
. | 14 | TRBD2 | TRBJ2-3 | TRBV2 | TGTGCCAGCAGGGCGGGGGGTAGCACAGATACGCAGTATTTT | CASRAGGSTDTQYF
. | 14 | . | TRBJ2-7 | TRBV2 | TGTGCCAGCAGTGTGGGGCGCCCGACCTACGAGCAGTACTTC | CASSVGRPTYEQYF
. | 14 | . | TRBJ1-1 | TRBV10-3 | TGTGCCATCACCGCGGGACGGGCGAACACTGAAGCTTTCTTT | CAITAGRANTEAFF
. | 16 | TRBD2 | TRBJ2-1 | TRBV27 | TGTGCCAGCAGTCCCGACAGGGAGCGGGGGGCCTATGAGCAGTTCTTC | CASSPDRERGAYEQFF
. | 15 | TRBD1 | TRBJ1-1 | TRBV15 | TGTGCCACTACACTCACAGGGGTCGGAAACACTGAAGCTTTCTTT | CATTLTGVGNTEAFF
few | 12 | TRBD1 | TRBJ1-2 | TRBV29-1 | TGCAGCGCTGCCGTGGGACAGGGACACTTCACCTTC | CSAAVGQGHFTF
. | 14 | . | TRBJ2-5 | TRBV19 | TGTGCCAGTAGTACCCAGACGGATTGGGAGACCCAGTACTTC | CASSTQTDWETQYF
. | 12 | . | TRBJ1-2 | TRBV30 | TGTGCCTGGAGTGTTGGACAGTTGGGCTACACCTTC | CAWSVGQLGYTF
. | 15 | TRBD1 | TRBJ2-3 | TRBV27 | TGTGCCAGCAGCCCTACGGGACAGCGCACAGATACGCAGTATTTT | CASSPTGQRTDTQYF
. | 14 | TRBD1 | TRBJ1-1 | TRBV5-1 | TGCGCCAGCAGCTTGGGACAGGGGGGCACTGAAGCTTTCTTT | CASSLGQGGTEAFF
. | 13 | . | TRBJ2-7 | TRBV5-1 | TGCGCCAGCAGCTTGTTACGGGACTACGAGCAGTACTTC | CASSLLRDYEQYF
. | 19 | . | TRBJ1-2 | TRBV29-1 | TGCAGCGTTGGATGGCCGGGATTATTAGGTGCCGGAGCTAACTATGGCTACACCTTC | CSVGWPGLLGAGANYGYTF
. | 15 | . | TRBJ1-2 | TRBV4-3 | TGCGCCAGCAGCCAAGGGGCGGGGTTCGACTATGGCTACACCTTC | CASSQGAGFDYGYTF
. | 13 | TRBD1 | TRBJ2-3 | TRBV7-2 | TGTGCCAGCAGTCAGACAGGGTTTAAGACGCAGTATTTT | CASSQTGFKTQYF
. | 13 | . | TRBJ2-3 | TRBV29-1 | TGCAGCGTTGTGATAAGACTCACAGATACGCAGTATTTT | CSVVIRLTDTQYF
. | 14 | . | TRBJ2-7 | TRBV2 | TGTGCCAGCAGCCCTACTATGGGGTTCTACGAGCAGTACTTC | CASSPTMGFYEQYF
once | 14 | . | TRBJ1-1 | TRBV29-1 | TGCAGCGCGACTAAGACAGGAGTTGGAACTGAAGCTTTCTTT | CSATKTGVGTEAFF
few | 11 | . | TRBJ2-3 | TRBV10-2 | TGCGCCAGCAGTGCCGGAGATACGCAGTATTTT | CASSAGDTQYF
. | 14 | TRBD1 | TRBJ1-1 | TRBV29-1 | TGCAGCACCACCCAGGGGGCAAAGAACACTGAAGCTTTCTTT | CSTTQGAKNTEAFF
. | 15 | . | TRBJ2-2 | TRBV5-1 | TGCGCCAGCAGCGAGGAAGGTATTTACACCGGGGAGCTGTTTTTT | CASSEEGIYTGELFF
once | 16 | TRBD2 | TRBJ2-7 | TRBV4-3 | TGCGCCAGCAGCGAAGACACTAGCGGAAGCTCCTACGAGCAGTACTTC | CASSEDTSGSSYEQYF
few | 16 | TRBD2 | TRBJ2-1 | TRBV6-5 | TGTGCCAGCAGTTACGGGGGTCTAGCGGGCTATGGTGAGCAGTTCTTC | CASSYGGLAGYGEQFF
. | 20 | TRBD2 | TRBJ2-3 | TRBV30 | TGTGCCTGGAGTGCAGCTCTTTGGGCTAGCGGGATTTCTAGCACAGATACGCAGTATTTT | CAWSAALWASGISSTDTQYF
. | 13 | . | TRBJ2-7 | TRBV7-2 | TGTGCCAGCAGCCTAGACACCTCCTACGAGCAGTACTTC | CASSLDTSYEQYF
few | 13 | . | TRBJ2-1 | TRBV10-3 | TGTGCCATCAGCGCTACCCCCGGCCTTGAGCAGTTCTTC | CAISATPGLEQFF
. | 16 | . | TRBJ2-2 | TRBV5-4 | TGTGCCAGCAGCTTGAAGACACCCGGAGGGACCGGGGAGCTGTTTTTT | CASSLKTPGGTGELFF
. | 19 | . | TRBJ2-1 | TRBV27 | TGTGCCAGCAGTTTAAGACAGGGGCTGGGGGGGGCCCCCTACAATGAGCAGTTCTTC | CASSLRQGLGGAPYNEQFF
. | 15 | TRBD1 | TRBJ1-6 | TRBV5-6 | TGTGCCAGCAGCTTGGCCCAGGGGGCCGGTTCACCCCTCCACTTT | CASSLAQGAGSPLHF
few | 16 | TRBD1 | TRBJ2-5 | TRBV23-1 | TGCGCCAGCAGTCCACTACCGGGACAGATTTTGGAGACCCAGTACTTC | CASSPLPGQILETQYF
many | 16 | TRBD2 | TRBJ2-3 | TRBV11-2 | TGTGCCAGCAGCTTAGGCGGAGCGGGGGCGAGGGATACGCAGTATTTT | CASSLGGAGARDTQYF
. | 11 | . | TRBJ2-3 | TRBV20-1 | TGCAGTGTGCGAGGACCAGATACGCAGTATTTT | CSVRGPDTQYF
. | 15 | TRBD1 | TRBJ2-7 | TRBV5-6 | TGTGCCAGCAGCTTCCCCGGGACAGGTTCCTACGAGCAGTACTTC | CASSFPGTGSYEQYF
once | 14 | TRBD1 | TRBJ2-5 | TRBV11-2 | TGTGCCAGCAGCCCGGGGACAGTAGGGGAGACCCAGTACTTC | CASSPGTVGETQYF
. | 16 | . | TRBJ2-3 | TRBV12-5 | TGTGCTAGTAGCGTTGGTCCCGATCCTACCACAGATACGCAGTATTTT | CASSVGPDPTTDTQYF
. | 12 | TRBD1 | TRBJ1-1 | TRBV29-1 | TGCAGCGTTTCCATCGGACAGGGTGAAGCTTTCTTT | CSVSIGQGEAFF
many | 15 | . | TRBJ1-2 | TRBV14 | TGTGCCAGCAGCCCCCTGGTAAACAGCAACTATGGCTACACCTTC | CASSPLVNSNYGYTF
. | 17 | . | TRBJ2-3 | TRBV4-1 | TGCGCCAGCAGCCAGAACCACTACCGCCAAGGGGGGGATACGCAGTATTTT | CASSQNHYRQGGDTQYF
. | 12 | . | TRBJ1-5 | TRBV2 | TGTGCCAGCAGTGAAGCCGGACAGCCCCAGCATTTT | CASSEAGQPQHF
once | 15 | TRBD1 | TRBJ1-1 | TRBV29-1 | TGCAGCGTTGGGGTACCAGGGGGTCGGAACACTGAAGCTTTCTTT | CSVGVPGGRNTEAFF
. | 13 | . | TRBJ1-1 | TRBV4-3 | TGCGCCAGCAGCCAAGACAGAAACACTGAAGCTTTCTTT | CASSQDRNTEAFF